This T cell receptor (beta chain) derives from a study of breast tumors, draining lymph nodes, adjacent tissues. TCRdb reprocessed the multiplex PCR reads with MiXCR, giving one entry per CDR3 protein. The table records around 150,000 distinct CDR3 sequences, over 25% of them present only once. As concerns this clonotype: Its target is not known. This is likely a read error, given that the CDR3 carries no conserved phenylalanine or tryptophan at its end.

Axillary draining lymph nodes of breast cancer patients supplied the node samples. The CDR3 is 14 residues long. Germline V gene data show CDR1 as SGHTA and CDR2 as FQGNSA. Trimming removed 2 bases from V and 2 bases from J, with 9 bases in between. Regarding the study as a whole: Most tumor T cells seemingly derive from lymph node, then expand in tumor. Tumor T cell lymph node origin was a supported hypothesis, not proven. Compared with lymph nodes, tumors were less diverse; compared with nontumor tissue, more. Tumor and nontumor repertoires were significantly more similar in luminal-like than in basal-like breast cancer.

V is TRBV7-2 and J is TRBJ2-5; D gene uncertain. Sequencing was done on a sample of axillary lymph node tissue. This receptor was obtained from a female donor with breast cancer. Some clones in this sample may be carry-over from other donors' samples. The CDR3 spells CASSLSVGQETQYP. DNA of the CDR3: TGTGCCAGCAGCTTATCCGTGGGGCAAGAGACCCAGTACCCC.